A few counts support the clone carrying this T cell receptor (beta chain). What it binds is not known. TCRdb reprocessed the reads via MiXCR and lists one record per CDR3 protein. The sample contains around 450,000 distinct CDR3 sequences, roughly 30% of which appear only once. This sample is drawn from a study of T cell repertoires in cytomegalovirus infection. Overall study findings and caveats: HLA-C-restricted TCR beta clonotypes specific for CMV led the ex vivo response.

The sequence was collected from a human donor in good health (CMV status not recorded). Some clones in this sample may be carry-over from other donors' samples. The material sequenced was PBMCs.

In DNA, the CDR3 is TGCAGTGCTGGCTCGCAGGGTAATCAGCCCCAGCATTTT. Protein sequence: CSAGSQGNQPQHF. The chain recombines TRBV20-1 with TRBJ1-5, with TRBD1 as a possible D gene (5 bases). From germline, CDR1 is DFQATT and CDR2 SNEGSKA (reference sequence). The CDR3 extends over 13 amino acids. Trimming left V 5 bases short and J 4 bases short, with 12 bases between.